Below, 25 T cell receptor beta chains from the same sample are listed, as sequenced in a study of neurological immune-mediated disorders. TCRdb ran MiXCR on the 5' RACE reads and lists one entry per CDR3 protein. Of fewer than 80,000 distinct CDR3 sequences detected, approximately 5.2% appear once; the ten largest clones hold approximately 3%. Sequenced sample: PBMCs. The receptors were gathered from a woman aged 25-40 years with multiple sclerosis.

This clonotype was seen many times. This chain joins TRBV21-1 and TRBJ2-1; the table's TRBD1 call for D was not verified on the DNA. TRBV21-1 is flagged as a pseudogene. The CDR3 loop spans 14 amino acids. The CDR3 here is CASSGRDRATTGIF. CDR3 bases: TGTGCCAGCAGCGGCCGGGACAGGGCGACGACGGGGATCTTC.

This clonotype occurred many times. The V gene is TRBV5-1, the J gene TRBJ2-7; unclear D gene. V shed 4 bases and J shed 7 bases, with 9 bases lying between them. CDR1 and CDR2 from the germline V gene are SGHRS and YFSETQ. This CDR3 contains 11 residues. The CDR3 DNA follows: TGCGCCAGCAGCGACTCGTGGGAGCAGTACTTC. Translation: CASSDSWEQYF.

This clonotype came up many times. The chain is built from TRBV5-8 and TRBJ2-7; D is perhaps TRBD2 (5 bases). The CDR3 is made up of 14 amino acids. Trimming cost V 5 bases and J 0 bases, with 12 bases left between them. The germline V gene has CDR1 SGHTS and CDR2 YDEGEE. CDR3 bases: TGTGCCAGCAGTGACGAAGCGGCCTCCTACGAGCAGTACTTC. It encodes CASSDEAASYEQYF.

This clonotype occurred many times. This chain connects TRBV6-2 or TRBV6-3 to TRBJ1-1; a weak D match, TRBD1 (6 bases). The CDR3 is 13 residues long. The germline V gene has CDR1 MNHEY and CDR2 SVGEGT. Trimming left V 6 bases short and J 7 bases short, with 15 bases between. The CDR3, as DNA: TGTGCCAGCAGGCTTAGGGGGATCGGTGAAGCTTTCTTT. It codes for CASRLRGIGEAFF.

The sample holds a few counts of this clonotype. The chain combines TRBV7-2 with TRBJ2-3; D not certain. The germline CDR1 and CDR2 sequences are SGHTA and FQGNSA. Trimming pared 3 bases from V and 0 bases from J, leaving 7 bases between. CDR3 length: 14 residues. The CDR3 loop reads CASSLQFSTDTQYF. In DNA, the CDR3 is TGTGCCAGCAGCTTGCAGTTTAGCACAGATACGCAGTATTTT. Combining the CDR3 with reference TRBV7-2 and TRBJ2-3 gives the whole variable domain GAGVSQSPSNKVTEKGKDVELRCDPISGHTALYWYRQSLGQGLEFLIYFQGNSAPDKSGLPSDRFSAERTGGSVSTLTIQRTQQEDSAVYLCASSLQFSTDTQYFGPGTRLTVL.

This clonotype was counted at least ten times. The chain recombines TRBV7-9 with TRBJ1-4; 7 nucleotides agree with TRBD1. The junction had 6 bases not matched to a gene; V was cut back by 1 base and J by 7 bases. This CDR3 contains 15 residues. The V gene's germline CDR1 is SEHNR and CDR2 FQNEAQ (reference sequence). The CDR3 DNA sequence: TGTGCCAGCAGCTTAGGAGGGACAGTAGGTGAAAAACTGTTTTTT. This translates into CASSLGGTVGEKLFF.

This clonotype was picked up many times. V gene TRBV5-1 combines with J gene TRBJ1-1; 8 bases line up with TRBD1. The CDR3 length is 16 residues. Per germline, CDR1 SGHRS and CDR2 YFSETQ. The V segment lost 2 bases and the J segment 1 base; nucleotides outside the gene matches: 7. The CDR3 DNA sequence: TGCGCCAGCAGCTTACAAGCCACAGGGGGGAACACTGAAGCTTTCTTT. It codes for CASSLQATGGNTEAFF.

This clonotype was observed a few times. The chain joins TRBV10-2 to TRBJ1-1; D remains unclear. The V gene's germline CDR1 is WSHSY and CDR2 SAAADI. The CDR3 runs to 14 residues. Between the trimmed V and J ends, which lost 0 bases and 4 bases, there was a span of 9 bases. CDR3 loop: CASSESTVGTEAFF. The CDR3 coding sequence is TGCGCCAGCAGTGAGTCGACGGTTGGCACTGAAGCTTTCTTT.

This clonotype has at least ten counts. The chain employs TRBV20-1 and TRBJ1-1; no firm D call. The V gene lost 5 bases and the J gene lost 1 base, with 8 bases spanning the gap. Germline values: CDR1 DFQATT, CDR2 SNEGSKA (reference sequence). The CDR3 is made up of 12 amino acids. CDR3 region: CSALQENTEAFF. The CDR3 nucleotides are TGCAGTGCTCTTCAGGAGAACACTGAAGCTTTCTTT.

This clonotype was recorded many times. V and J are TRBV12-3 or TRBV12-4 and TRBJ1-1; unclear D gene. The CDR3 is 14 amino acids. V lost 3 bases, J lost 4 bases, and 12 bases lay in between. The CDR3 loop is CASSFEYPGTEAFF. CDR3 nucleotide sequence: TGTGCCAGCAGTTTTGAGTACCCGGGCACTGAAGCTTTCTTT.

This chain joins TRBV20-1 and TRBJ1-1; D ambiguous. V was trimmed by 5 bases and J by 0 bases, leaving 7 bases between them. The CDR3 sequence is 12 residues long. Germline V gene lookup returns CDR1 DFQATT and CDR2 SNEGSKA (reference sequence). The CDR3 reads CSAQTVNTEAFF. CDR3 nucleotide sequence: TGCAGTGCTCAGACGGTGAACACTGAAGCTTTCTTT.

Many counts were recorded for this clonotype. V usage is TRBV20-1 and J usage is TRBJ1-5; 8 nucleotides match TRBD1. V trimming: 6 bases; J trimming: 0 bases; junction bases outside the gene matches: 4. Germline V gene lookup returns CDR1 DFQATT and CDR2 SNEGSKA (reference sequence). The CDR3 contains 14 residues. CDR3 region: CSARGHYSNQPQHF. Here the CDR3 DNA reads TGCAGTGCCAGGGGGCACTATAGCAATCAGCCCCAGCATTTT.

This clonotype was observed a few times. The chain uses TRBV10-3 and TRBJ2-1, with TRBD1 identical over 7 bases. V dropped 6 bases and J dropped 6; count of bases not matched to a gene: 2. The CDR3 runs 12 residues. Germline-derived CDR1 and CDR2 are ENHRY and SYGVKD. CDR3 amino acids: CAIRTGSNEQFF. As DNA, the CDR3 is TGTGCCATCAGGACAGGGAGCAATGAGCAGTTCTTC.

This clonotype was recorded at least ten times. The V gene is TRBV20-1, the J gene TRBJ1-1; D remains ambiguous. Trimming pared 0 bases from V and 1 base from J, leaving 3 bases between. The germline CDR1 and CDR2 sequences are DFQATT and SNEGSKA (reference sequence). The CDR3 contains 12 residues. The CDR3 loop reads CSAREGNTEAFF. Here the CDR3 DNA reads TGCAGTGCTAGAGAGGGGAACACTGAAGCTTTCTTT.

Many counts were recorded for this clonotype. In DNA form, the CDR3 reads TGCGCCAGCAGACTTATCCGGGACAGGGCGGCAGACACTGAAGCTTTCTTT. It specifies CASRLIRDRAADTEAFF. The V gene is TRBV5-1, the J gene TRBJ1-1; 9 nucleotides align to TRBD1. J was trimmed by 3 bases and V by 5 bases; bases with no gene match: 14. Germline assignment: CDR1 SGHRS and CDR2 YFSETQ. The CDR3 has 17 residues.

CDR3 sequence (DNA): TGTGCCAGCAGTCCCCAAGACGGACCAGGAGAGACCCAGTACTTC. It is translated as CASSPQDGPGETQYF. The chain has TRBV12-3 or TRBV12-4 and TRBJ2-5; no reliable D call. There are 15 residues in the CDR3. Trimming shortened V by 5 bases and J by 4 bases, and 17 bases separated the two germline ends.

This clonotype was seen at least ten times. This sequence joins TRBV28 and TRBJ2-1; TRBD2 matches 7 bases. The CDR3 consists of 16 residues. V dropped 3 bases and J dropped 4; count of bases not matched to a gene: 9. Germline CDR1 reads MDHEN; CDR2 reads SYDVKM. The DNA for the CDR3 is TGTGCCAGCAGTTTTCGGGGCGGGGGAGCTTACAATGAGCAGTTCTTC. This gives the protein CASSFRGGGAYNEQFF.

The chain uses TRBV15 and TRBJ2-3; 7 bases align to TRBD1. The CDR3 runs 13 residues. The V and J ends lost 8 bases and 4 bases, in that order; junction bases with no gene match: 6. In germline, CDR1 is LNHNV, CDR2 YYDKDF (reference sequence). CDR3 in DNA: TGTGCCACCGGAGACAGGGAAGCAGATACGCAGTATTTT. Residues: CATGDREADTQYF. Complete variable domain (other parts from reference TRBV15 and TRBJ2-3): DAMVIQNPRYQVTQFGKPVTLSCSQTLNHNVMYWYQQKSSQAPKLLFHYYDKDFNNEADTPDNFQSRRPNTSFCFLDIRSPGLGDTAMYLCATGDREADTQYFGPGTRLTVL.

In its sample, this clonotype was seen many times. The chain carries TRBV6-6 and TRBJ2-1; 11 bases align to TRBD2. Trimming at V came to 0 bases and at J to 4 bases, leaving 14 bases not matched to a gene. CDR3 size: 20 residues. The germline CDR1 and CDR2 sequences are MNHNY and SVGAGI (reference sequence). The CDR3 DNA reads TGTGCCAGCAGTTACTCGACAGGGGGACGGGCTAGCGGGGGGTACAATGAGCAGTTCTTC. Residues: CASSYSTGGRASGGYNEQFF.

In its sample, this clonotype ranks as medium-sized. The chain carries TRBV3-1 and TRBJ2-1; D gene uncertain. Trimming left V 1 base short and J 7 bases short, with 14 bases between. Germline-derived CDR1 and CDR2 are LGHDT and YNNKEL (reference sequence). The CDR3 is 15 residues long. The CDR3 DNA reads TGTGCCAGCAGCCAAGTCGAGACCCCCATGAATGAGCAGTTCTTC. It specifies CASSQVETPMNEQFF.

This clonotype was observed many times. The rearrangement links TRBV5-1 to TRBJ2-2, with D possibly TRBD1 on 6 matching bases. The CDR3 is 15 residues long. V dropped 2 bases and J dropped 2 bases, with 10 bases sitting between them. Germline CDR1 SGHRS, CDR2 YFSETQ. The CDR3 here is CASSFKGVNTGELFF. The CDR3 coding sequence is TGCGCCAGCAGCTTCAAGGGGGTTAACACCGGGGAGCTGTTTTTT.

This clonotype was seen more than once but under ten times. The rearrangement joins TRBV2 to TRBJ1-1, with D possibly matching TRBD1 (6 bases). V was pared by 10 bases and J by 1 base, with 13 bases between. The CDR3 is 13 amino acids. The germline V gene encodes CDR1 SNHLY and CDR2 FYNNEI. CDR3 nucleotides: TGTGCCACCTCGGACAGTGCGAACACTGAAGCTTTCTTT. Translated, it gives CATSDSANTEAFF.

This clonotype occurred a few times. The CDR3 reads CASSSTGHYSNQPQHF. The DNA of the CDR3 is TGTGCCAGCAGCTCTACAGGGCATTATAGCAATCAGCCCCAGCATTTT. The chain links TRBV7-8 to TRBJ1-5; maybe TRBD1 (6 bases). CDR3 length: 16 amino acids. CDR1 is SGHVS, CDR2 FQNEAQ, per germline. V lost 4 bases, J lost 0 bases, and 13 bases lay in between.

This clonotype came up many times. The chain has TRBV20-1 and TRBJ1-1; the D is unclear. CDR1 is DFQATT, CDR2 SNEGSKA, per germline (reference sequence). Trimming pared 1 base from V and 11 bases from J, leaving 17 bases between. There are 13 residues in the CDR3. DNA of the CDR3: TGCAGTGCTAGAGGCATCTCGTTGGGGAATGCTTTCTTT. Its translation: CSARGISLGNAFF.

This chain uses TRBV20-1 with TRBJ1-6; D unresolved. In germline, CDR1 is DFQATT, CDR2 SNEGSKA (reference sequence). Trimming pared 3 bases from V and 5 bases from J, leaving 11 bases between. This CDR3 is 14 amino acids long. The CDR3 loop reads CSARASSDNSPLHF. The CDR3, as DNA: TGCAGTGCTAGGGCCAGTTCAGATAATTCACCCCTCCACTTT.